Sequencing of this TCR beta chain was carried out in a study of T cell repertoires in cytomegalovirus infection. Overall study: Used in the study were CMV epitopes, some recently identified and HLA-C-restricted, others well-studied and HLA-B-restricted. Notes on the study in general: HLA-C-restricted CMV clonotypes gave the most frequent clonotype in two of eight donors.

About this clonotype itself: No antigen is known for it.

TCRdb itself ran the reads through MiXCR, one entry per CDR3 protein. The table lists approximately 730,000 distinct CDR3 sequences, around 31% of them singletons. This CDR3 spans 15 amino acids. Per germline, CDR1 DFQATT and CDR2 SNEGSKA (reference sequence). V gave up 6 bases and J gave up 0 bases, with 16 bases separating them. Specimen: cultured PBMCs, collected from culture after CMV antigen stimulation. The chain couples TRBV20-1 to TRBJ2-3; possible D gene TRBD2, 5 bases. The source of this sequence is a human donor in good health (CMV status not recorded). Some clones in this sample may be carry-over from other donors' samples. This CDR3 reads CSAPTGSYSTDTQYF. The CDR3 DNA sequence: TGCAGTGCCCCAACGGGGTCGTACAGCACAGATACGCAGTATTTT.